Described below is a single TCR beta chain sequence and its context. Its target is not known. This entry belongs to a study of cytotoxic CD8 clonotypes in ibrutinib-treated CLL. Study-level results: There were few public clonotypes, and on treatment they contracted or stayed stable.

TCRdb's copy holds only in-frame clones and misses some; the assay was immunoSEQ multiplex PCR. The repertoire has 100,000 to 150,000 clones, approximately 85% of them found once; the top ten carry roughly 1.9%. Germline V gene sequence: CDR1 SEHNR, CDR2 FQNEAQ (reference sequence). The CDR3 covers 17 residues. V trimming: 4 bases; J trimming: 8 bases; junction bases outside the gene matches: 15. The sequence derives from a human donor with chronic lymphocytic leukemia. The sequences come from PBMCs, collected after 24 months of ibrutinib treatment. This rearrangement joins TRBV7-9 to TRBJ1-2; TRBD1 matches at 11 bases. The CDR3 reads CASSSRRGTGGGPGYTF. Here the CDR3 DNA reads TGTGCCAGCAGCTCTCGCAGGGGGACAGGGGGTGGACCCGGCTACACCTTC.